This T cell receptor (beta chain) was identified during a study of cytomegalovirus exposure and HLA in healthy donors (dated by TCRdb to the late 2010s). Background for the entire study: According to an earlier analysis of 550 to 700 of the donors, some 180 million T cells yielded 120 million or so unique TCR beta sequences and approximately 280 Gb of sequence data. A separate validation cohort of roughly 130 different subjects was used in addition to the roughly 720-subject first cohort. The study was designed to test whether signatures of past pathogen exposure could be identified by cataloging public T cell receptors. A handful of DR-DQ haplotypes were handled as single units for association and clustering because linkage in the cohort was strong. Typing coverage differed by locus: A, B, C, DRB1 and DQB1 were typed in about 629-630 donors, DQA1 in about 500, DPA1 in roughly 590, and DPB1 in just under 490. Every discovery cohort repertoire had been produced on one sequencing platform. HLA typing covered class I and class II loci at four-digit resolution. In a later analysis, previously published TCR beta repertoires from 600 to 850 donors were re-analyzed and high-resolution HLA genotyping was added so that TCR occurrence patterns could be studied. Among about 400 genotyped donors of the cohort, an average of about 240,000 unique TCR beta nucleotide sequences was sequenced per donor, of which about 19% were non-productive. The genetic ancestry cluster associated with self-reported Caucasian donors included around 76% of the roughly 400 genotyped donors. Rather than using new phenotypic data, the later analysis identified candidate immune exposures from TCR beta sequences and from how often those sequences occurred across donors. To predict cytomegalovirus infection status, the study brought together high-throughput TCR immunosequencing, statistical association of individual TCRs with disease status, and machine learning. In an earlier analysis of 587 of the donors, high-throughput TCR beta sequencing was used to judge whether each TCR beta V gene segment behaved as functional or pseudogenic. The T cell repertoires of 670 or so subjects were profiled by immunosequencing and related to cytomegalovirus serostatus. An early release covering 550 to 700 HLA-typed donors comprised about 300 gigabases of sequencing data and 65 million to 100 million unique TCR sequences. Donor age, sex, ethnicity and CMV serostatus were collected together with the repertoire data. Genome-wide SNP genotypes for about 60% of the roughly 700 donors were used in a later genetic analysis, which treated that subset as a discovery cohort.

The receptor library was made with the immunoSEQ multiplex PCR assay. For the multiplex PCR, a mixture combining 60 forward primers for TCR Vbeta segments and 13 reverse primers for TCR Jbeta segments was used. A multiplex PCR assay on genomic DNA amplified the CDR3 region of rearranged TCR beta genes. The Illumina HiSeq System was used to sequence the amplified TCR beta libraries as 87-base-pair reads. The authors processed their data as follows. Across the 500 to 750 repertoires, a later analysis counted some 80 million unique TCR beta chains, around 11 million of which were shared by at least two donors. To remove PCR and sequencing errors, raw reads were error-corrected and collapsed into unique sequences using a nearest-neighbor algorithm that merged closely related sequences. CDR3 sequences were aligned to IMGT reference sequences to assign V, D and J gene segments. For a sequence to be retained, a match of at least six nucleotides was required to both a V gene segment and a J gene segment. A rearrangement counted as productive if the CDR3 had no stop codons and remained in frame with V and J, and every other rearrangement counted as non-productive. Following IMGT convention, CDR3 was defined as the stretch from the second conserved V-encoded cysteine to the conserved J-encoded phenylalanine. The earlier analysis of some 600 of the donors excluded sequences that lacked an unambiguous match to a single V gene segment. An earlier analysis of approximately 590 of the donors called V segments functional above 56.7% productive rearrangements and segregating when the between-donor standard deviation exceeded 5%. A statistical classification framework was developed to diagnose cytomegalovirus status using the catalog of TCR beta chain sequences. In a later analysis, V and J genes were assigned by comparing TCR nucleotide sequences against IMGT/GENE-DB human TR gene sequences. A later analysis assigned CDR3 sequences and most-parsimonious VDJ recombination scenarios with the TCRdist pipeline. In a later analysis, each TCR beta chain was defined by its CDR3 amino acid sequence together with its V-gene family, and reads without a unique V-gene family were excluded. A later analysis removed 592 highly shared, low-generation-probability nucleotide sequences to deal with suspected cross-contamination and a sequencing artifact. A later analysis calculated a clonal expansion index for each public chain from normalized within-repertoire ranks of inferred template counts. Generation probabilities in a later analysis came from a VDJ recombination model fitted to out-of-frame rearrangements, and those results were checked against IGoR. A later analysis scored TCR-TCR, TCR-HLA and TCR-CMV co-occurrence with hypergeometric tests, applying a repertoire-size bias correction to TCR pairs. False discovery rates were estimated in a later analysis by permuting HLA or CMV assignments 20 times. In a later analysis, co-occurring TCRs were grouped using DBSCAN, and TCRdist sequence similarity was added for clustering within HLA-allele-positive subsets. Co-occurrence clustering excluded repertoires with fewer than 30,000 or more than 120,000 public chains, plus five with anomalous nucleotide sharing. TCRdb retrieved this table from immuneACCESS and kept in-frame rearrangements only. Not all clones are present; in checked studies, unresolved V genes account for under half, and no reason is known for the remainder. V and J calls plus clone size are reproduced from that table; the DNA served to infer D and trimming. Recorded for this sample are approximately 140,000 clones; approximately 67% of them occurred a single time. The ten biggest clones cover 5.5% to 7.5% of the sample.

On the study overall, not on this receptor specifically: A later analysis found that HLA-associated TCR beta chains were more clonally expanded and had lower generation probabilities than equally common non-associated chains. In a later analysis, some 18,000 TCR beta sequences were associated with specific HLA alleles at a false discovery rate of 0.05. The 87-base-pair reads could not distinguish some IMGT-functional V segments, including TRBV6-2 and TRBV6-3, so those segments were excluded. When HLA alleles, especially DR and DQ, strongly co-occurred, attributing TCR associations to individual alleles was difficult. A further reported finding was that TCR beta sequences accurately predicted the HLA-A and HLA-B alleles for most subjects in the first cohort. Cytomegalovirus status was reported to be diagnosed by the classifier with high specificity and sensitivity in both the original and validation cohorts. This cohort had only TCR beta chains sequenced, and the lack of alpha or paired-chain data limited which features could be detected. Because HLA typing was unavailable for some donors at each locus, only the typed subset was used in association tests. While some public TCRs were present in many individuals, most TCR sequences turned up only very rarely across donors. In a later analysis, TCR association rates were found to vary across HLA loci, with the most associated TCRs seen for DRB1 alleles and the fewest for HLA-C alleles. In an earlier analysis of more than 450 of the donors, most TCR beta V segments were observed in productive rearrangements about 87% or about 30% of the time, broadly matching IMGT annotations. A later analysis found that most CMV-associated TCR beta chains appeared HLA-restricted, with HLA associations seemingly driven largely by CMV exposure. Linkage disequilibrium might explain the correlated functional status among segregating V segments, but an unknown experimental factor could not be ruled out. CMV serostatus was the only immune exposure information available for the cohort. A few of the identified cytomegalovirus-associated TCR beta chains were confirmed in vitro to be specific for cytomegalovirus antigens. A later genetic analysis associated a missense DCLRE1C variant with V-gene and J-gene trimming of TCR beta chains, and an independent cohort replicated the association. The earlier analysis of fewer than 750 of the donors excluded 15 to 20 rarely observed V segments, including chromosome 9 orphons, because counts were too low. A cluster of highly shared sequence variants was judged likely to be a technical artifact of the sequencing pipeline. The study gave a list of 150 to 200 TCR beta chains associated with cytomegalovirus. Sequencing depth was assumed to be roughly uniform across donors in the presence/absence analyses, though that assumption may not hold. The authors suggested that the approach could potentially be extended to other disease states and immunological phenotypes. A later genetic analysis reported fewer N-insertions in productive TCRs among donors in an Asian-associated ancestry cluster than the roughly 700-donor mean. In a later analysis, several top co-occurrence clusters were reported to appear linked to parvovirus B19, influenza, CMV and Epstein-Barr virus.

On this clone itself: This receptor's antigen is unknown. Base qualities are not at hand, and no much larger clone is one base apart.

In total, 500 to 700 healthy bone marrow donors made up the cohort. At the time of sampling, every cohort member was nominally healthy, though immune exposures that went unrecorded were likely present. The donor tested CMV seronegative, placing the donor among the approximately 360 seronegative members of the cohort. A peripheral blood sample was collected from each donor, and TCR beta sequencing was performed on peripheral blood mononuclear cells. Genomic DNA extraction from the blood cell samples was performed with the Qiagen DNeasy Blood Extraction Kit. Trimming takes 5 bases off V and 0 bases off J; junction bases not matched to a gene: 7. Reading the germline V gene (reference sequence) gives CDR1 LNHDA and CDR2 SQIVND. Inclusive of the bounding cysteine and phenylalanine, the CDR3 is 16 residues long. CDR3 DNA only is kept here, 48 bases in frame from base 1.

The origin of this receptor is a woman aged 55-70 years in good health and CMV-seronegative. This chain is built from TRBV19 and TRBJ1-1; 9 of the junction bases match TRBD1. The specimen sequenced was PBMCs. The nucleotide sequence reads TGTGCCAGTAGTTCGGACAGGGGTGGGCTGAACACTGAAGCTTTCTTT. This sequence encodes CASSSDRGGLNTEAFF.